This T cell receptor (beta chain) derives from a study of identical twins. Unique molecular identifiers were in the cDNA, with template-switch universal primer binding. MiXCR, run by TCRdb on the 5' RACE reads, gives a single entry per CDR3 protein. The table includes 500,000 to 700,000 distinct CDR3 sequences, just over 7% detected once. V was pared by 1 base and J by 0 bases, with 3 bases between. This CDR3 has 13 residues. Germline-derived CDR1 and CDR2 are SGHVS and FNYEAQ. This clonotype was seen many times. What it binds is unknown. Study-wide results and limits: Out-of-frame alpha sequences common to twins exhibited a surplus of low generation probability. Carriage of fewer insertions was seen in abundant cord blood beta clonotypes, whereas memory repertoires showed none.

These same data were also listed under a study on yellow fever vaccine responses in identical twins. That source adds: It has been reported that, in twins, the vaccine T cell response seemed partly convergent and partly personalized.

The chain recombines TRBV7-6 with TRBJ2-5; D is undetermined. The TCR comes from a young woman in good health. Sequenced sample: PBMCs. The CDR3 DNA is TGTGCCAGCAGCTTAGAGGACCAAGAGACCCAGTACTTC. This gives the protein CASSLEDQETQYF.